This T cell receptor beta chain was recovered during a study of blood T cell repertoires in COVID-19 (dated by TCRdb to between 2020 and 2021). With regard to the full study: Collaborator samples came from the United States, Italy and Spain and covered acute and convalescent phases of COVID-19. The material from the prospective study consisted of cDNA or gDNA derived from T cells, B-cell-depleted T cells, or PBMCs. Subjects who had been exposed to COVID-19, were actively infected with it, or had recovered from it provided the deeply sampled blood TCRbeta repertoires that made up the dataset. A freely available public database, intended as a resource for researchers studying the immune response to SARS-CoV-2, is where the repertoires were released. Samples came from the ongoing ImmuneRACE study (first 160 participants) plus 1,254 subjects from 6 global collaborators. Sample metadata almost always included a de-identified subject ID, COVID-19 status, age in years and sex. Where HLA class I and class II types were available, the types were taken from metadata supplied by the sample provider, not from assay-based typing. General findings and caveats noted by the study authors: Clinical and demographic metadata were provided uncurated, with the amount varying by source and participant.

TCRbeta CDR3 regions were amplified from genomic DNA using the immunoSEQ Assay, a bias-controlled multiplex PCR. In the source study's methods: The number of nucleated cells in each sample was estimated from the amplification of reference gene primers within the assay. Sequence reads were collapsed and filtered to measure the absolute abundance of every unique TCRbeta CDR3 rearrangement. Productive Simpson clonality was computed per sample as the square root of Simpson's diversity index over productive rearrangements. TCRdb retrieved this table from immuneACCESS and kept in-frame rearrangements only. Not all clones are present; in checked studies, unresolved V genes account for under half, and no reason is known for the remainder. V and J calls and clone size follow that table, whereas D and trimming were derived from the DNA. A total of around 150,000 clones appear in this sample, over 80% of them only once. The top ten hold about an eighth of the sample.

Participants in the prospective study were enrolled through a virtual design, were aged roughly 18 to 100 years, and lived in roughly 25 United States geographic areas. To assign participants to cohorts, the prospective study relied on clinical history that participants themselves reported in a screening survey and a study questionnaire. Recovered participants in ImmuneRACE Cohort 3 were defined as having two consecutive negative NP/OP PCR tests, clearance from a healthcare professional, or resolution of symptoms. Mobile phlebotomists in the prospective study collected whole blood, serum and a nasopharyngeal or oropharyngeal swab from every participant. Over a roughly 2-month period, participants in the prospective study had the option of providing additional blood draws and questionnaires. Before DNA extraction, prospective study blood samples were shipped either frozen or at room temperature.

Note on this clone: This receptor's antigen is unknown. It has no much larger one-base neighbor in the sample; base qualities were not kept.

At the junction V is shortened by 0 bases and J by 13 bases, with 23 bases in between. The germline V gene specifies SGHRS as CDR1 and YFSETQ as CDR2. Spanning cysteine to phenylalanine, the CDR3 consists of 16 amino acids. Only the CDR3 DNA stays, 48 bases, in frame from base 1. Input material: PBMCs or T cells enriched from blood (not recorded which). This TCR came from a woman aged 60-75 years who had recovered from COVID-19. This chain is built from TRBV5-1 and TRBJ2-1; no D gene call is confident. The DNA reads TGCGCCAGCAGCTTGGGCGGCAGTAACACATTTCAAGTCCAGTTCTTC. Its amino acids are CASSLGGSNTFQVQFF. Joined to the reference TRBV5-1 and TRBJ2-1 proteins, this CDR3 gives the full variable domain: KAGVTQTPRYLIKTRGQQVTLSCSPISGHRSVSWYQQTPGQGLQFLFEYFSETQRNKGNFPGRFSGRQFSNSRSEMNVSTLELGDSALYLCASSLGGSNTFQVQFFGPGTRLTVL.